This T cell receptor beta chain emerged from a study of blood T cell repertoires in COVID-19. Looking at the study overall: Sources were T cells, B-cell-depleted T cells, or PBMCs; the material itself was cDNA or gDNA.

Under the authors' procedure: Amplified reference gene primers provided the basis for estimating nucleated cell counts. Profiled with immunoSEQ multiplex PCR; TCRdb holds only in-frame clones, not every one. V and J calls plus clone size are reproduced from that table; the DNA served to infer D and trimming. Here the sample spans approximately 300,000 clones, 85% to 90% being singletons. The CDR3 contains 15 residues. Trimming left V 6 bases short and J 1 base short, with 10 bases between. The germline V gene has CDR1 MNHEY and CDR2 SMNVEV (reference sequence). The clonotype was recovered from a woman between 35 and 50 years old with acute or convalescent COVID-19. Source material: peripheral blood. This rearrangement joins TRBV27 to TRBJ2-6; D not resolved. The CDR3: CASSQQPSGANVLTF. The CDR3 bases are TGTGCCAGCAGCCAACAGCCATCTGGGGCCAACGTCCTGACTTTC.